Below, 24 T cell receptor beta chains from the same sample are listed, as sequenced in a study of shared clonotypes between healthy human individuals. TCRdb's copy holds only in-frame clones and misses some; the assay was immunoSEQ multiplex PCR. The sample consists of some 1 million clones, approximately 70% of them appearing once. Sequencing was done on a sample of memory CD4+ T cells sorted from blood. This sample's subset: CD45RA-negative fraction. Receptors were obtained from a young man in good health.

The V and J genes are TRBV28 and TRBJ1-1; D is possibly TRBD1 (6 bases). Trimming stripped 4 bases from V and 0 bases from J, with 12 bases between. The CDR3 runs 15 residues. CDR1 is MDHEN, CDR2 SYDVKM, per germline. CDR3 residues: CASSSPGVMNTEAFF. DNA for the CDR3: TGTGCCAGCAGTTCCCCAGGGGTAATGAACACTGAAGCTTTCTTT.

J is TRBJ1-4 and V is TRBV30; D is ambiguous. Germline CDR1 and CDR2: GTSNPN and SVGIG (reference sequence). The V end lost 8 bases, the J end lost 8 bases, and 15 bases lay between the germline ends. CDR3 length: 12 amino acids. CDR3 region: CALENSGEKLFF. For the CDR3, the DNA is TGTGCCCTGGAAAACTCCGGGGAAAAACTGTTTTTT.

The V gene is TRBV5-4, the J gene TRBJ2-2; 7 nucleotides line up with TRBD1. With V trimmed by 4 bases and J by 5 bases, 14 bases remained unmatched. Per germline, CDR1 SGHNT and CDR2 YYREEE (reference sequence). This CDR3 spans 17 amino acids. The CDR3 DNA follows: TGTGCCAGCAGCCAAGCGAGGGGGCTAGTGAAAACCGGGGAGCTGTTTTTT. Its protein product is CASSQARGLVKTGELFF. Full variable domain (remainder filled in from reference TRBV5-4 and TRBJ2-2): ETGVTQSPTHLIKTRGQQVTLRCSSQSGHNTVSWYQQALGQGPQFIFQYYREEENGRGNFPPRFSGLQFPNYSSELNVNALELDDSALYLCASSQARGLVKTGELFFGEGSRLTVL.

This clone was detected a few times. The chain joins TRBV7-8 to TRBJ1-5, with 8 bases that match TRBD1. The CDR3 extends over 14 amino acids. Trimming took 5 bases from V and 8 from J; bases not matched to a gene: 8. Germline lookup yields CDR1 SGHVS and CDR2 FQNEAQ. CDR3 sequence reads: CASSPRTGLEPQHF. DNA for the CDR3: TGTGCCAGCAGCCCCCGGACAGGGTTAGAGCCCCAGCATTTT.

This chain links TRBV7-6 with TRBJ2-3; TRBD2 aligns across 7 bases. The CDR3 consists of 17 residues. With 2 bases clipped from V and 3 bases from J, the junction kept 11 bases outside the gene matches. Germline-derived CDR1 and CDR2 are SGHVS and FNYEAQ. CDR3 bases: TGTGCCAGCAGCTTATATCACCGGACTAGTGGTACAGATACGCAGTATTTT. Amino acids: CASSLYHRTSGTDTQYF.

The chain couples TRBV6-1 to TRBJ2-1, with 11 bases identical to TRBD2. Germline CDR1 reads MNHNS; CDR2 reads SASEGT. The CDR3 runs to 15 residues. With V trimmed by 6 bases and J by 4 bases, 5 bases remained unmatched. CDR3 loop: CASRSTSGAYNEQFF. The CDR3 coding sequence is TGTGCCAGCAGGTCGACTAGCGGGGCATACAATGAGCAGTTCTTC.

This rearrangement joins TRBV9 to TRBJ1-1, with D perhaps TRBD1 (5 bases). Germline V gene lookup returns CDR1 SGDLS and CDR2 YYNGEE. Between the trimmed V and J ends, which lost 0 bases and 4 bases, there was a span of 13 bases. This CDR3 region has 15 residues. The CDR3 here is CASSVVGQGITEAFF. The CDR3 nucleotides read TGTGCCAGCAGCGTAGTAGGGCAGGGCATCACTGAAGCTTTCTTT. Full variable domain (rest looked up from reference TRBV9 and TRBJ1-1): DSGVTQTPKHLITATGQRVTLRCSPRSGDLSVYWYQQSLDQGLQFLIQYYNGEERAKGNILERFSAQQFPDLHSELNLSSLELGDSALYFCASSVVGQGITEAFFGQGTRLTVV.

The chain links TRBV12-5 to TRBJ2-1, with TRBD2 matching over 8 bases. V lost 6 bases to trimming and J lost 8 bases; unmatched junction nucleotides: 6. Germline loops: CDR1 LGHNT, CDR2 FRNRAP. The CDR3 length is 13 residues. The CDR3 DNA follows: TGTGCTAGTGGCAGCTCGACTAGCGATGAGCAGTTCTTC. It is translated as CASGSSTSDEQFF.

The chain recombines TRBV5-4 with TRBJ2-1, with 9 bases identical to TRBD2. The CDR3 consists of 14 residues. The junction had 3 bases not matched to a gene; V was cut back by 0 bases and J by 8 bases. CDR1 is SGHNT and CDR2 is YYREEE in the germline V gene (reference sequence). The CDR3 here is CASSLEGLADEQFF. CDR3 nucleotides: TGTGCCAGCAGCTTGGAGGGACTAGCAGATGAGCAGTTCTTC.

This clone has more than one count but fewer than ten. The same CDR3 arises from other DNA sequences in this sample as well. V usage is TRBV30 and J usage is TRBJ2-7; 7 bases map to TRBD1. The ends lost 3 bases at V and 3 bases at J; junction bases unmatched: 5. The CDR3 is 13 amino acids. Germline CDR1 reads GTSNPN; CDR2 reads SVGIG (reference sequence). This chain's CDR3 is CAWSRDSSYEQYF. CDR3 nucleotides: TGTGCCTGGAGCCGGGACAGCAGCTACGAGCAGTACTTC.

CDR3 sequence reads: CASSNTGGSYEQYF. CDR3 nucleotide sequence: TGTGCCAGCAGCAACACAGGGGGCTCCTACGAGCAGTACTTC. The gene calls are TRBV6-5 and TRBJ2-7; 8 positions match TRBD1. Trimming at V came to 6 bases and at J to 0 bases, leaving 4 bases not matched to a gene. Germline V CDR1 and CDR2: MNHEY, SVGAGI. The CDR3 has 14 amino acids.

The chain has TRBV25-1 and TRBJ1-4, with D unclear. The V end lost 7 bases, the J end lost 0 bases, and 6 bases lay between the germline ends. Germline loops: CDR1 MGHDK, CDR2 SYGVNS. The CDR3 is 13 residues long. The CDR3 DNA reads TGTGCCAGCATTGGGGCAACTAATGAAAAACTGTTTTTT. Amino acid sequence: CASIGATNEKLFF.

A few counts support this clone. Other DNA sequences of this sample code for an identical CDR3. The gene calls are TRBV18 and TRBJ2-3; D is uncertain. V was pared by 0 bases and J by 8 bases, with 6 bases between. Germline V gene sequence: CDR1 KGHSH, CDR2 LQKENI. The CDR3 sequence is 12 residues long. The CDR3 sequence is CASSPPSGTQYF. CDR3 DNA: TGTGCCAGCTCACCACCGTCGGGTACGCAGTATTTT.

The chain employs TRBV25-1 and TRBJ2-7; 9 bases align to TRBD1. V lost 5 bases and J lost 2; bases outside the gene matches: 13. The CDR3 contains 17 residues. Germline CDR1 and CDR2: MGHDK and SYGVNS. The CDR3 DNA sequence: TGTGCCAGCAGTTCTTCCCTCTGGACAGGGGTACCCTACGAGCAGTACTTC. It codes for CASSSSLWTGVPYEQYF.

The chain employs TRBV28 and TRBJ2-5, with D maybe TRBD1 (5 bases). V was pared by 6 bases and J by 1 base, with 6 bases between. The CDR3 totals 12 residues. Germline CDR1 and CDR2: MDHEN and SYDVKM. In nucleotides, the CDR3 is TGTGCCAGCAGGGGGCCCCAAGAGACCCAGTACTTC. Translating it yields CASRGPQETQYF.

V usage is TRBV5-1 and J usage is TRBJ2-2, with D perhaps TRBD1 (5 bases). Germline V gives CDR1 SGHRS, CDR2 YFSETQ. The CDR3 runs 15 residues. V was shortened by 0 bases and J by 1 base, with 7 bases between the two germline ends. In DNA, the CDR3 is TGCGCCAGCAGCTTGGCCAGGGTGAACACCGGGGAGCTGTTTTTT. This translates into CASSLARVNTGELFF.

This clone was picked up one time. This CDR3 is CASSIPSGETQYF. Here the CDR3 DNA reads TGTGCCAGTAGTATACCTAGCGGAGAGACCCAGTACTTC. The chain employs TRBV19 and TRBJ2-5, with 7 positions matching TRBD2. Trimming cost V 2 bases and J 4 bases; bases outside gene matches: 1. This CDR3 comprises 13 residues. The germline gives CDR1 LNHDA, CDR2 SQIVND (reference sequence).

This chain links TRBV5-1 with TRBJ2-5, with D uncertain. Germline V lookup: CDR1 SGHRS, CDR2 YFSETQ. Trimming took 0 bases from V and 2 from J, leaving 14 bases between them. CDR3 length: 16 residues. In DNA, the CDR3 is TGCGCCAGCAGCTTGGCCAGCCTTAAGGGTCAAGAGACCCAGTACTTC. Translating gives CASSLASLKGQETQYF.

The CDR3 DNA reads as TGTGCCAGCAGTTTTTCCCGCGGAGCCGAGGGCACACCCCTCCACTTT. Its protein product is CASSFSRGAEGTPLHF. The chain uses TRBV27 and TRBJ1-6; D unresolved. The V end was cut by 3 bases, the J end by 11 bases, with 20 bases between. Germline CDR1 MNHEY, CDR2 SMNVEV (reference sequence). The CDR3 is made up of 16 amino acids.

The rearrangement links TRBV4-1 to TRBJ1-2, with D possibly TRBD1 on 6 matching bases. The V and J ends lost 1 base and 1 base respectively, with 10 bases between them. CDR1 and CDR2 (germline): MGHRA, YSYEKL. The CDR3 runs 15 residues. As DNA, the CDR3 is TGCGCCAGCAGCCAAGTCGAGGGGGGTAACTATGGCTACACCTTC. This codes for CASSQVEGGNYGYTF.

The CDR3 sequence: CASSYQQNTEAFF. In DNA, the CDR3 is TGTGCCAGCAGTTACCAGCAGAACACTGAAGCTTTCTTT. The V gene is TRBV6-5, the J gene TRBJ1-1; D ambiguous. This CDR3 is 13 amino acids long. Trimming pared 2 bases from V and 1 base from J, leaving 5 bases between. CDR1 and CDR2 (germline): MNHEY, SVGAGI.

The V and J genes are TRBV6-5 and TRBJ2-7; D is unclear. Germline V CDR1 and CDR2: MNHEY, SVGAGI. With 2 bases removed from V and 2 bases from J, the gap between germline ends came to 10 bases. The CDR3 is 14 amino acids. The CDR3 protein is CASSYPTVTYEQYF. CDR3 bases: TGTGCCAGCAGTTACCCGACGGTTACCTACGAGCAGTACTTC.

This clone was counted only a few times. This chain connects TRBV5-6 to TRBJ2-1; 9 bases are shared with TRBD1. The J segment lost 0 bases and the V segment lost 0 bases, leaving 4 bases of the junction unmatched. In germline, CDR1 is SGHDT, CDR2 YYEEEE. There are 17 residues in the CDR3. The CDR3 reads CASSLALTGGSYNEQFF. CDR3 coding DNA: TGTGCCAGCAGCTTGGCCCTGACAGGGGGCTCCTACAATGAGCAGTTCTTC.

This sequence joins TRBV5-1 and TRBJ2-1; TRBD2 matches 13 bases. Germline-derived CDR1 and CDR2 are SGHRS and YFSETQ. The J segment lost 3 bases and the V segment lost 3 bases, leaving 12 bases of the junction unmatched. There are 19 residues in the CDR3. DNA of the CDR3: TGCGCCAGCAGCTCTTGGACTAGCGGGAGTCGGTCTCTCTACAATGAGCAGTTCTTC. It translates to CASSSWTSGSRSLYNEQFF.